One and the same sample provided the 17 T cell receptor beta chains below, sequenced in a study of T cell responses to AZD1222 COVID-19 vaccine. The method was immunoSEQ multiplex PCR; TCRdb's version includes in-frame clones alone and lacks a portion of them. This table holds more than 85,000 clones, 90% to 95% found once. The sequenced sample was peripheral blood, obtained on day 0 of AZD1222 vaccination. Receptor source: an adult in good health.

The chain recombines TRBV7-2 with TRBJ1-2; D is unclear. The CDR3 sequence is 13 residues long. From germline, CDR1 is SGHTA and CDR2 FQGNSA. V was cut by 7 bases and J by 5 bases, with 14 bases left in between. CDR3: CASTLRARYGYTF. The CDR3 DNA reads TGTGCCAGCACCCTCCGGGCCCGGTATGGCTACACCTTC.

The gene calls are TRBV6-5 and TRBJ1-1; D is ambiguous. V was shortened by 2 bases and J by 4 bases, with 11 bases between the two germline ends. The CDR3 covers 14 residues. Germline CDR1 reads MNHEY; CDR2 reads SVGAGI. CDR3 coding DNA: TGTGCCAGCAGTTACGTCGGGAGTAGCACTGAAGCTTTCTTT. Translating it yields CASSYVGSSTEAFF.

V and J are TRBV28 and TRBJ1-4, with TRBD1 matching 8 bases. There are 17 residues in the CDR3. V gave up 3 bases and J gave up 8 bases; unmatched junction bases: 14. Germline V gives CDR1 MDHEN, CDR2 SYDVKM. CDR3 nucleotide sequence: TGTGCCAGCAGTTTTCGCTTCCCGGACAGGGTTAACGAAAAACTGTTTTTT. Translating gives CASSFRFPDRVNEKLFF.

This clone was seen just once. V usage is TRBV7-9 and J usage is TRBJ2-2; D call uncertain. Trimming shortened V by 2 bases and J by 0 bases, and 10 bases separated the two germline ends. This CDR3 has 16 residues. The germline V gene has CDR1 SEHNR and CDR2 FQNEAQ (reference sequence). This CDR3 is CASSLRRNPNTGELFF. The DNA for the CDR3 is TGTGCCAGCAGCTTAAGGCGGAATCCGAACACCGGGGAGCTGTTTTTT.

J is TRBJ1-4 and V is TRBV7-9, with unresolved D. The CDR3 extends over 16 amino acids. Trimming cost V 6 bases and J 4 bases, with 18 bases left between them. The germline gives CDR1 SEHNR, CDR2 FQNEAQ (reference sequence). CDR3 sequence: CASSPTLLGRNEKLFF. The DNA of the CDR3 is TGTGCCAGCAGTCCTACCCTCCTTGGCCGTAATGAAAAACTGTTTTTT.

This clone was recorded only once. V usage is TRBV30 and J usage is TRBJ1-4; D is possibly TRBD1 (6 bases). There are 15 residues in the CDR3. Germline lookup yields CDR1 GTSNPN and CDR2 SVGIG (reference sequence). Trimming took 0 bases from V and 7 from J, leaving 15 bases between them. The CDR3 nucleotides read TGTGCCTGGAGTGTCGTAGGAGGGGGGGGTGAAAAACTGTTTTTT. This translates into CAWSVVGGGGEKLFF. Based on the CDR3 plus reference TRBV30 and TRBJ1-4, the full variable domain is SQTIHQWPATLVQPVGSPLSLECTVEGTSNPNLYWYRQAAGRGLQLLFYSVGIGQISSEVPQNLSASRPQDRQFILSSKKLLLSDSGFYLCAWSVVGGGGEKLFFGSGTQLSVL.

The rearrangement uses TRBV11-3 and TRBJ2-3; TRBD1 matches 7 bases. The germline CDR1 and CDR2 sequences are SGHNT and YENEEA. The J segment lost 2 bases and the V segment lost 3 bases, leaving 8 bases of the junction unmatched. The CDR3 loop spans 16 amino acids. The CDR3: CASSLGTDLPTDTQYF. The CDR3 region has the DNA TGTGCCAGCAGCTTGGGGACAGATCTTCCCACAGATACGCAGTATTTT.

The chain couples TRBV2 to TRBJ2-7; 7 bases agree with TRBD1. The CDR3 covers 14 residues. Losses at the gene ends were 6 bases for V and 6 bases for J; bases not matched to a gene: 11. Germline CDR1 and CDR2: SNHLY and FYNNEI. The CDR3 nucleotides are TGTGCCAGCAGGGCAGACGGAAGGGGGCGCGAGCAGTACTTC. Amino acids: CASRADGRGREQYF.

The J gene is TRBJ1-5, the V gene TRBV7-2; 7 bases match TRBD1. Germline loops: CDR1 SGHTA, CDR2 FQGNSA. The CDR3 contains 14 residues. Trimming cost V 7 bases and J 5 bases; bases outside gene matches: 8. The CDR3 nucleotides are TGTGCCAGCATCTCCAACCAGGGGGATCAGCCCCAGCATTTT. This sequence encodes CASISNQGDQPQHF. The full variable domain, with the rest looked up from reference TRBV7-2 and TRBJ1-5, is GAGVSQSPSNKVTEKGKDVELRCDPISGHTALYWYRQSLGQGLEFLIYFQGNSAPDKSGLPSDRFSAERTGGSVSTLTIQRTQQEDSAVYLCASISNQGDQPQHFGDGTRLSIL.

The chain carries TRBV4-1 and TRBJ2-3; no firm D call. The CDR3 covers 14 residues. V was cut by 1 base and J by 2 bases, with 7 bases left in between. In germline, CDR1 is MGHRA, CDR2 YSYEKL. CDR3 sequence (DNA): TGCGCCAGCAGCCAAGTGTCCAACACAGATACGCAGTATTTT. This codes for CASSQVSNTDTQYF.

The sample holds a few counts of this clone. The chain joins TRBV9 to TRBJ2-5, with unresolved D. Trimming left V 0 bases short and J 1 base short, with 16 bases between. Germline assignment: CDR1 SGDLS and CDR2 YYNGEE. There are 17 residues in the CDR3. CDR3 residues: CASSVGVGHWGQETQYF. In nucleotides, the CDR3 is TGTGCCAGCAGCGTAGGAGTGGGCCATTGGGGCCAAGAGACCCAGTACTTC.

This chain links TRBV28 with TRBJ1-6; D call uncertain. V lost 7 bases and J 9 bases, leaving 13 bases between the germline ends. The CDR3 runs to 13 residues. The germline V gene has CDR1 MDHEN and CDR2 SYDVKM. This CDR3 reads CASIRGAGSPLHF. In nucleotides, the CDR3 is TGTGCCAGCATTCGGGGAGCAGGTTCACCCCTCCACTTT.

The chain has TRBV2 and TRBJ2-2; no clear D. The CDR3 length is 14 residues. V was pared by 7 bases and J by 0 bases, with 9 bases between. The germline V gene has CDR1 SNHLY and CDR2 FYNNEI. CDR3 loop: CASMTESNTGELFF. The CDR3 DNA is TGTGCCAGCATGACCGAATCGAACACCGGGGAGCTGTTTTTT.

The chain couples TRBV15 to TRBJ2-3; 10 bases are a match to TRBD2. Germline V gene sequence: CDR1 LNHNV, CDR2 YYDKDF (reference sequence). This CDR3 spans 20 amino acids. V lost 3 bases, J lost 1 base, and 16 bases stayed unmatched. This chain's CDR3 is CATSRPDNRASGGRTDTQYF. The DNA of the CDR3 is TGTGCCACCAGCAGGCCGGACAATCGGGCTAGCGGGGGACGCACAGATACGCAGTATTTT.

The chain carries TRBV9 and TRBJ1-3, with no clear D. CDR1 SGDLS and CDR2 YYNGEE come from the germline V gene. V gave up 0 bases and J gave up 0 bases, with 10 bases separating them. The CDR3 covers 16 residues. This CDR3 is CASSVEAANSGNTIYF. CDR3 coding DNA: TGTGCCAGCAGCGTAGAGGCGGCTAACTCTGGAAACACCATATATTTT.

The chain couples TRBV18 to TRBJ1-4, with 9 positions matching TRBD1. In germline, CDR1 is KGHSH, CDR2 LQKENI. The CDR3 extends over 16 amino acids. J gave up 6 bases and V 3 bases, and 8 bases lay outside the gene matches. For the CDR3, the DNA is TGTGCCAGCTCACCTGACGCCGGGACAGGGTATGAAAAACTGTTTTTT. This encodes CASSPDAGTGYEKLFF.

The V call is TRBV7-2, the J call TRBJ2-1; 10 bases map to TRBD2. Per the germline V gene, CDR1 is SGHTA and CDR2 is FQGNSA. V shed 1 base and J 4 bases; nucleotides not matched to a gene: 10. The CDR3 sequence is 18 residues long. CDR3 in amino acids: CASSLGGLAGASYNEQFF. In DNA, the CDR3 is TGTGCCAGCAGCTTAGGTGGGCTAGCGGGAGCCTCTTACAATGAGCAGTTCTTC.